The clone carrying this T cell receptor beta chain occurred many times. As yet, its antigen is unknown. The data derive from a study of T-cell reconstitution after alpha-beta-depleted transplantation in children. The study's findings and limits: Diversity and T-cell counts at one year after transplant derived mostly from new T cells. Some patients showed high day-60 TCRbeta diversity, which derived from surviving recipient T cells and thymic progenitors. Where alpha-beta T cells came from about two months after transplant was reportedly several hundred expanded graft clones.

Unique molecular identifiers were incorporated into the prepared TCRbeta library. Via MiXCR, TCRdb re-called the PCR reads, giving one row per CDR3 protein. The sample gives 200,000 to 300,000 distinct CDR3 sequences, 8.2% of which show up once; nearly 6.5% is in the top ten. The CDR3 contains 16 residues. V gave up 4 bases and J gave up 5 bases; unmatched junction bases: 8. Germline CDR1 MNHNS, CDR2 SASEGT. Sequencing used PBMCs, mostly from graft donor cells, obtained 180 days after TCRalphabeta/CD19-depleted stem cell transplant. The receptor was derived from a male patient under 18 who had a stem cell transplant for acute lymphoblastic leukemia, so the T cells may come from the graft donor. The V and J genes are TRBV6-1 and TRBJ2-2, with 9 bases fitting TRBD1. The CDR3 here is CASSVGTGGLTGELFF. For the CDR3, the DNA is TGTGCCAGCAGTGTGGGAACAGGGGGCTTGACCGGGGAGCTGTTTTTT.